This T cell receptor (beta chain) was retrieved from a study of blood T cells in healthy people across ages. Study outcomes and limitations: TCR beta diversity was tightly associated with the proportion of naive T cells. Naive and antigen-experienced cells were not separated, limiting conclusive comparison.

A second PCR of 7 to 11 cycles used a sample-barcoded 5' primer and a J-beta primer mix. MiXCR, run by TCRdb on the 5' RACE reads, gives a single entry per CDR3 protein. The data show 1.5 million to 2 million distinct CDR3 sequences, with about 50% seen just once and roughly 2.1% held by the top ten. A remark on this clonotype: Its antigen is not known.

Per sample, extraction of total RNA gave at least 5.5 micrograms in every case. Germline lookup yields CDR1 SGHRS and CDR2 YFSETQ. The CDR3 sequence is 15 residues long. This rearrangement joins TRBV5-1 to TRBJ2-1; 7 bases align to TRBD2. The J call may be wrong; the DNA end is better matched by TRBJ2-7. This sequence originates from a woman aged 40 to 50 in good health. Specimen: blood. The CDR3 nucleotides read TGCGCCAGCAGCTCGGGGGGACTTACCTACAATGAGCAGTACTTC. Translating gives CASSSGGLTYNEQYF.